The clone carrying this T cell receptor (beta chain) showed up just a few times. This sample is drawn from a study of OX40 agonist ivuxolimab in advanced cancers. This table comes from immunoSEQ multiplex PCR, and its TCRdb copy is limited to in-frame clones, with some not included. The sample holds about 73,000 clones, roughly 90% seen once. The CDR3 spans 14 residues. The rearrangement uses TRBV21-1 and TRBJ1-2; the D call in the table, TRBD1, was not verified against the DNA. TRBV21-1 is shown as a pseudogene. This receptor was obtained from an adult with an advanced solid tumor such as melanoma, head and neck, liver or kidney cancer. Sequences were derived from CD4+ or CD8+ T cells sorted from blood, sampled in a trial of the OX40 agonist ivuxolimab. In DNA, the CDR3 is TGTGCCAGCGGAAGGGGCAGGGTGAGGTATGGCTACACCTTC. This gives the protein CASGRGRVRYGYTF.